The 25 T cell receptor beta chains in this list originate from one sample, sequenced in a study of early T cells in non-severe SARS-CoV-2 infection. Using its own MiXCR run on the 5' RACE reads, TCRdb lists one record per CDR3 protein. The data contain approximately 23,000 distinct CDR3 sequences, 4.5% to 5.5% of them singletons. Sequenced material: whole blood. The receptors stem from an adult who was a healthcare worker with PCR-confirmed SARS-CoV-2 infection or an uninfected control (not recorded which).

This clonotype was found many times. The chain is built from TRBV29-1 and TRBJ2-5, with D perhaps matching TRBD1 (6 bases). V shed 5 bases and J shed 3 bases, with 10 bases lying between them. The CDR3 is made up of 12 amino acids. The germline V gene encodes CDR1 SQVTM and CDR2 ANQGSEA. The CDR3 protein is CSVRTAEETQYF. CDR3 DNA sequence: TGCAGCGTTAGGACAGCCGAAGAGACCCAGTACTTC.

This clonotype was counted ten times or more. The gene calls are TRBV28 and TRBJ2-3; TRBD1 matches at 9 bases. The length of the CDR3 is 14 residues. In germline, CDR1 is MDHEN, CDR2 SYDVKM. The V and J ends lost 6 bases and 1 base, in that order; junction bases with no gene match: 2. CDR3: CASSRDRGTDTQYF. In DNA, the CDR3 is TGTGCCAGCAGCCGGGACAGGGGCACAGATACGCAGTATTTT.

This clonotype occurred many times. This rearrangement joins TRBV20-1 to TRBJ2-3, with 16 bases that match TRBD2. The germline V gene encodes CDR1 DFQATT and CDR2 SNEGSKA (reference sequence). J gave up 4 bases and V 5 bases, and 6 bases lay outside the gene matches. There are 16 residues in the CDR3. The CDR3 reads CSALPGLAGGSDTQYF. In DNA form, the CDR3 reads TGCAGTGCTCTTCCGGGACTAGCGGGAGGGTCAGATACGCAGTATTTT.

This clonotype was found many times. The V call is TRBV12-3 or TRBV12-4, the J call TRBJ2-1; D is unresolved. CDR3 length equals 12 residues. V was clipped by 2 bases and J by 8 bases, with 7 bases between them. For the CDR3, the DNA is TGTGCCAGCAGTTTAAGGGCATATGAGCAGTTCTTC. Its protein product is CASSLRAYEQFF.

The chain is built from TRBV28 and TRBJ2-7; a weak D match, TRBD1 (5 bases). Germline CDR1 is MDHEN and CDR2 is SYDVKM. The CDR3 is made up of 15 amino acids. The V end lost 4 bases, the J end lost 0 bases, and 13 bases lay between the germline ends. The CDR3 spells CASSSPAGPSYEQYF. The CDR3 DNA reads TGTGCCAGCAGTTCGCCGGCAGGGCCCTCCTACGAGCAGTACTTC. The whole variable domain, filled in from reference TRBV28 and TRBJ2-7, reads DVKVTQSSRYLVKRTGEKVFLECVQDMDHENMFWYRQDPGLGLRLIYFSYDVKMKEKGDIPEGYSVSREKKERFSLILESASTNQTSMYLCASSSPAGPSYEQYFGPGTRLTVT.

In this sample, this clonotype turned up many times. Its ends do not fully match the called genes, so a read error is possible. The DNA of the CDR3 is TGCAGTGCGAGAGGGTTGCAAGACGTCCTAGAGACCCAGTACTTC. Translation: CSARGLQDVLETQYF. This chain joins TRBV20-1 and TRBJ2-5; D perhaps matches TRBD2 (5 bases). The CDR3 extends over 15 amino acids. Germline loops: CDR1 DFQATT, CDR2 SNEGSKA (reference sequence).

This clonotype turned up a few times. This sequence joins TRBV12-3 or TRBV12-4 and TRBJ2-2; TRBD2 aligns across 7 bases. With V trimmed by 6 bases and J by 11 bases, 6 bases remained unmatched. CDR3 length equals 12 residues. The CDR3 loop is CASSRPGLELFF. The CDR3 DNA is TGTGCCAGCAGCCGGCCGGGACTAGAGCTGTTTTTT.

This clonotype was detected ten times or more. The V and J genes are TRBV20-1 and TRBJ2-7, with 8 bases aligning to TRBD2. The CDR3 runs to 12 residues. Germline CDR1 reads DFQATT; CDR2 reads SNEGSKA (reference sequence). The CDR3 region has the DNA TGCAGCCCAATCGGGACTAGGTACGAGCAGTACTTC. This gives the protein CSPIGTRYEQYF.

This clonotype was detected ten times or more. J is TRBJ1-5 and V is TRBV27; the match to TRBD1 covers 12 bases. The CDR3 runs 15 residues. The V segment lost 4 bases and the J segment 7 bases; nucleotides outside the gene matches: 5. CDR1 and CDR2 from the germline V gene are MNHEY and SMNVEV (reference sequence). The chain's CDR3 is CASSSRDRGQQPQHF. DNA of the CDR3: TGTGCCAGCAGTTCCCGGGACAGGGGGCAGCAGCCCCAGCATTTT.

This clonotype showed up just a few times. J is TRBJ2-5 and V is TRBV4-1, with a weak D call TRBD1 (5 bases). V lost 0 bases, J lost 14 bases, and 16 bases lay in between. The germline V gene has CDR1 MGHRA and CDR2 YSYEKL. This CDR3 has 13 amino acids. CDR3 protein: CASSQESRTSPYF. The CDR3 DNA reads TGCGCCAGCAGCCAAGAATCTCGGACAAGTCCTTACTTC.

This clonotype was seen ten or more times. V gene TRBV6-5 combines with J gene TRBJ1-1; TRBD1 might be the D (5 bases). CDR3 size: 16 residues. V lost 4 bases and J 5 bases, leaving 20 bases between the germline ends. In germline, CDR1 is MNHEY, CDR2 SVGAGI. CDR3 nucleotide sequence: TGTGCCAGCAGTTCAGACGGCGGGGCAAGGAAAACTGAAGCTTTCTTT. Protein product: CASSSDGGARKTEAFF.

This clonotype showed up many times. The rearrangement uses TRBV5-1 and TRBJ2-7; 10 bases are a match to TRBD2. The trim removed 1 base at V and 2 bases at J, leaving 6 bases unmatched. CDR1 is SGHRS, CDR2 YFSETQ, per germline. CDR3 size: 16 residues. CDR3 protein: CASSLMTSGLAYEQYF. CDR3 DNA sequence: TGCGCCAGCAGCTTGATGACTAGCGGGCTAGCCTACGAGCAGTACTTC.

Of note for this clonotype: Germline is not matched at one junction end, which may reflect a read error. This chain links TRBV18 with TRBJ2-1; D uncertain. Germline lookup yields CDR1 KGHSH and CDR2 LQKENI. The CDR3 totals 17 residues. The CDR3 DNA follows: TGTGCCAGCTCACGCAACCTTAGGACCACCTCCGACAATGAGCAGTTCTTC. Encoded protein: CASSRNLRTTSDNEQFF.

The CDR3 nucleotides read TGTGCCAGCAGGCTCGGACTAGCTGCTATAGAGACCCAGTACTTC. Translation: CASRLGLAAIETQYF. V is TRBV5-6 and J is TRBJ2-5; 8 nucleotides match TRBD2. The CDR3 contains 15 residues. Germline loops: CDR1 SGHDT, CDR2 YYEEEE. Germline trimming cut 5 bases from V and 4 bases from J; bases unmatched to any gene: 10.

Ten or more counts support this clonotype. The chain recombines TRBV6-6 with TRBJ2-7; D tentatively fits TRBD1 or TRBD2 (5 bases each). The germline gives CDR1 MNHNY, CDR2 SVGAGI (reference sequence). V shed 7 bases and J shed 4 bases, with 20 bases lying between them. CDR3 length: 15 residues. The CDR3 protein is CASTLLPGLDYEQYF. The CDR3 region has the DNA TGTGCCAGCACCCTACTCCCGGGGCTGGATTACGAGCAGTACTTC.

This clonotype has ten or more counts. The genes are TRBV29-1 and TRBJ2-7; D is possibly TRBD1 or TRBD2 (6 bases each). The CDR3 spans 13 residues. Trimming took 6 bases from V and 3 from J, leaving 15 bases between them. Germline values: CDR1 SQVTM, CDR2 ANQGSEA. This CDR3 reads CSVVTGGNYEQYF. Written as DNA, the CDR3 is TGCAGCGTCGTGACAGGAGGGAACTACGAGCAGTACTTC.

This clonotype has more than one count but fewer than ten. The CDR3: CGTSEADTQYF. CDR3 DNA sequence: TGTGGGACTAGCGAAGCAGATACGCAGTATTTT. The chain employs TRBV7-9 and TRBJ2-3; 9 bases are a match to TRBD2. The CDR3 is 11 residues long. Germline-derived CDR1 and CDR2 are SEHNR and FQNEAQ (reference sequence).

The rearrangement links TRBV21-1 to TRBJ2-7; the DNA was not compared with TRBD2, the D call given in the table. TRBV21-1 constitutes a pseudogene. This CDR3 region has 14 residues. Written as DNA, the CDR3 is TGTGCCAGCAGCATCTGGACTAGCGCCCACGAGCAGTACTTC. This gives the protein CASSIWTSAHEQYF.

Within the sample, this clonotype is medium-sized. This chain joins TRBV14 and TRBJ1-1, with a possible D match to TRBD1 (5 bases). V was pared by 4 bases and J by 4 bases, with 16 bases between. The CDR3 contains 15 residues. Germline-derived CDR1 and CDR2 are SGHDN and FVKESK. The CDR3 nucleotides read TGTGCCAGCAGCCCTCCGGGACTTAGAGGCACTGAAGCTTTCTTT. It is translated as CASSPPGLRGTEAFF.

At least ten counts were recorded for this clonotype. The chain uses TRBV9 and TRBJ2-5; D unresolved. Germline values: CDR1 SGDLS, CDR2 YYNGEE. CDR3 length: 13 residues. Deletions cut 0 bases from V and 5 bases from J, with 8 bases between. CDR3 residues: CASSVGSLETQYF. CDR3 nucleotide sequence: TGTGCCAGCAGCGTAGGTAGTTTGGAGACCCAGTACTTC. Full variable domain (remainder filled in from reference TRBV9 and TRBJ2-5): DSGVTQTPKHLITATGQRVTLRCSPRSGDLSVYWYQQSLDQGLQFLIQYYNGEERAKGNILERFSAQQFPDLHSELNLSSLELGDSALYFCASSVGSLETQYFGPGTRLLVL.

This clonotype has a count of ten or more. J is TRBJ2-1 and V is TRBV7-8; D is undetermined. CDR3 length equals 13 residues. Germline V lookup: CDR1 SGHVS, CDR2 FQNEAQ. Deletions cut 0 bases from V and 14 bases from J, with 14 bases between. CDR3 in DNA: TGTGCCAGCAGCTTAGCGGGCACTCAACGGGAGTTCTTC. This encodes CASSLAGTQREFF.

This clonotype was recorded at least ten times. The rearrangement uses TRBV6-5 and TRBJ2-5, with D perhaps TRBD2 (5 bases). This CDR3 is built from 13 residues. Trimming removed 8 bases from V and 5 bases from J, with 15 bases in between. Germline loops: CDR1 MNHEY, CDR2 SVGAGI. CDR3 nucleotide sequence: TGTGCCAGCCTCGGGCGAGGGAGCGAGACCCAGTACTTC. It specifies CASLGRGSETQYF.

The chain uses TRBV29-1 and TRBJ1-4; no clear D. Trimming left V 7 bases short and J 5 bases short, with 14 bases between. The CDR3 has 13 amino acids. CDR1 and CDR2 from the germline V gene are SQVTM and ANQGSEA. Written as DNA, the CDR3 is TGCAGCGCACAAGTATGGGCGAATGAAAAACTGTTTTTT. Amino acid sequence: CSAQVWANEKLFF. The whole variable domain, filled in from reference TRBV29-1 and TRBJ1-4, reads SAVISQKPSRDICQRGTSLTIQCQVDSQVTMMFWYRQQPGQSLTLIATANQGSEATYESGFVIDKFPISRPNLTFSTLTVSNMSPEDSSIYLCSAQVWANEKLFFGSGTQLSVL.

The J gene is TRBJ2-1, the V gene TRBV11-2; D is ambiguous. V was trimmed by 0 bases and J by 12 bases, leaving 18 bases between them. CDR3 length equals 15 residues. CDR1 is SGHAT and CDR2 is FQNNGV in the germline V gene. The CDR3 nucleotides are TGTGCCAGCAGCTTAGAGTCTGGCGGACCACGTGGGCAGTTCTTC. It specifies CASSLESGGPRGQFF.

Ten or more counts support this clonotype. The gene calls are TRBV20-1 and TRBJ2-1, with D possibly TRBD2 on 5 matching bases. CDR3 length: 13 amino acids. Trimming took 1 base from V and 2 from J, leaving 6 bases between them. From germline, CDR1 is DFQATT and CDR2 SNEGSKA (reference sequence). CDR3 amino acids: CSARGRTYNEQFF. The CDR3 bases are TGCAGTGCTAGAGGGAGGACCTACAATGAGCAGTTCTTC.